Listed here is a single T cell receptor (beta chain). No antigen is known for it. This specimen belongs to a study of cytomegalovirus exposure and HLA in healthy donors. The primer mix had 60 Vbeta and 13 Jbeta primers. Method: immunoSEQ multiplex PCR; TCRdb's copy keeps in-frame clones and lacks some. The sample has about 190,000 clones. Overall study findings and caveats: A list of 150 or so TCR beta chains associated with cytomegalovirus was given. Some V segments (TRBV6-2 and TRBV6-3 among them) were excluded as indistinguishable.

The donors were healthy bone marrow donors. Donors were ostensibly healthy at sampling, although undocumented immune exposures were probable. CDR1 SGHRS and CDR2 YFSETQ come from the germline V gene. The CDR3 consists of 16 residues. The V gene end was trimmed by 4 bases and the J gene end by 4 bases; junction bases not matched to a gene: 7. Sample: PBMCs. This TCR was sampled from a woman aged 25-40 years in good health and CMV-seropositive. This rearrangement joins TRBV5-1 to TRBJ2-1, with 11 bases aligning to TRBD2. The DNA for the CDR3 is TGCGCCAGCAGCAACCGACTAGCGGGGATTTACAATGAGCAGTTCTTC. The encoded protein is CASSNRLAGIYNEQFF.